The present T cell receptor beta chain was sequenced within a study of T-cell memory formation after mild COVID-19. MiXCR was run by TCRdb on the 5' RACE reads, yielding one entry per CDR3 protein. The sample includes fewer than 150,000 distinct CDR3 sequences, 13% to 15% of them seen just once. Trimming took off 6 bases at V and 2 bases at J, with 15 bases between the two ends. The CDR3 spans 14 residues. Germline lookup yields CDR1 SQVTM and CDR2 ANQGSEA. In its sample, this clonotype was seen a few times. The chain links TRBV29-1 to TRBJ2-3; tentative D call: TRBD2 (5 bases). The source material was PBMCs or a T cell subset sorted from them (not recorded which). The receptor comes from an adult woman who had mild COVID-19 (a few samples of this study predate the infection). Cell type and time point are not known. In DNA form, the CDR3 reads TGCAGCGTGGAACTAGTCATAATCACAGATACGCAGTATTTT. This encodes CSVELVIITDTQYF.